The T cell receptor (beta chain) described here comes from a study of beta chain features in type 1 diabetes. Across the study: The samples had 100 million to 140 million sorted cells examined in all. Study-wide points: All four CD4+ subsets from Type 1 diabetes patients carried moderately but significantly shorter TCRB CDR3s.

This clone showed up just a few times. Its target is not known. CDR1 is SGHRS, CDR2 YFSETQ, per germline. V was pared by 7 bases and J by 3 bases, with 9 bases of the junction left unmatched. The CDR3 runs to 14 residues. The study reverse transcribed the entire isolated RNA, so it sequenced expressed TCRB transcripts. Sequencing used immunoSEQ multiplex PCR; TCRdb keeps in-frame clones, though not all of them. The sample contains 600,000 to 700,000 clones, roughly 13% of which appear only once. Input material: naive CD4+ T cells from blood. This TCR derives from a young man with type 1 diabetes. The V gene is TRBV5-1, the J gene TRBJ1-1; 7 nucleotides line up with TRBD1. The chain's CDR3 is CASGGGTEYTEAFF. The CDR3 DNA sequence: TGCGCCAGCGGAGGAGGGACAGAATACACTGAAGCTTTCTTT.